The next 18 T cell receptor beta chains were all read from a single sample in a study of cytomegalovirus exposure and HLA in healthy donors. The PCR contained 60 Vbeta and 13 Jbeta primers. TCRdb keeps only in-frame clones here, not all; method: immunoSEQ multiplex PCR. This repertoire shows about 130,000 clones, around 77% found once; its top ten account for 5.3%. Specimen: PBMCs. These receptors were obtained from a man aged 25 to 45 in good health and CMV-seronegative.

The J gene is TRBJ2-1, the V gene TRBV5-4, with 11 bases identical to TRBD2. Germline values: CDR1 SGHNT, CDR2 YYREEE (reference sequence). J gave up 4 bases and V 4 bases, and 7 bases lay outside the gene matches. This CDR3 comprises 16 residues. The CDR3 region has the DNA TGTGCCAGCAGCCTGTATAGCGGGAGGGTTTACAATGAGCAGTTCTTC. It codes for CASSLYSGRVYNEQFF.

This sequence joins TRBV5-6 and TRBJ1-4; D possibly corresponds to TRBD1 (5 bases). The V gene lost 4 bases and the J gene lost 4 bases, with 11 bases spanning the gap. The CDR3 contains 14 residues. The germline gives CDR1 SGHDT, CDR2 YYEEEE. The CDR3 is CASSIIGGNEKLFF. The DNA of the CDR3 is TGTGCCAGCAGCATAATCGGGGGTAATGAAAAACTGTTTTTT.

V usage is TRBV5-1 and J usage is TRBJ1-2, with 7 positions matching TRBD1. The V gene end was trimmed by 4 bases and the J gene end by 3 bases; junction bases not matched to a gene: 6. The CDR3 sequence is 14 residues long. Per the germline V gene, CDR1 is SGHRS and CDR2 is YFSETQ. The CDR3 DNA reads TGCGCCAGCAGCCCGGGACAGAATGACTATGGCTACACCTTC. It translates to CASSPGQNDYGYTF.

This clone was picked up many times. V gene TRBV19 combines with J gene TRBJ2-1, with 11 bases lining up with TRBD1. CDR1 is LNHDA and CDR2 is SQIVND in the germline V gene (reference sequence). The CDR3 runs 15 residues. Unmatched junction bases numbered 8, after V lost 7 bases and J lost 6 bases. CDR3 in DNA: TGTGCCAGTAAAACGGGACAGGGGGTATCCAATGAGCAGTTCTTC. The encoded protein is CASKTGQGVSNEQFF. Supplemented by reference TRBV19 and TRBJ2-1, the full variable domain reads DGGITQSPKYLFRKEGQNVTLSCEQNLNHDAMYWYRQDPGQGLRLIYYSQIVNDFQKGDIAEGYSVSREKKESFPLTVTSAQKNPTAFYLCASKTGQGVSNEQFFGPGTRLTVL.

This clone was seen a single time. The CDR3 protein is CASSLTRGGPANYGYTF. CDR3 DNA: TGTGCCAGCAGTTTAACACGCGGAGGGCCAGCTAACTATGGCTACACCTTC. The chain is built from TRBV27 and TRBJ1-2, with D uncertain. The ends were cut back, 2 bases at V and 0 bases at J, with 16 bases in the middle. CDR1 MNHEY and CDR2 SMNVEV come from the germline V gene (reference sequence). This CDR3 is 17 amino acids long.

The chain employs TRBV19 and TRBJ1-5; D might be TRBD1 (5 bases). Trimming stripped 1 base from V and 9 bases from J, with 16 bases between. CDR3 length: 15 amino acids. Germline CDR1 is LNHDA and CDR2 is SQIVND (reference sequence). Here the CDR3 reads CASSIGDSLFGPQHF. The DNA of the CDR3 is TGTGCCAGTAGTATAGGTGACAGCCTTTTCGGGCCCCAGCATTTT. Full variable domain (rest looked up from reference TRBV19 and TRBJ1-5): DGGITQSPKYLFRKEGQNVTLSCEQNLNHDAMYWYRQDPGQGLRLIYYSQIVNDFQKGDIAEGYSVSREKKESFPLTVTSAQKNPTAFYLCASSIGDSLFGPQHFGDGTRLSIL.

The V gene is TRBV9, the J gene TRBJ2-7; 9 bases match TRBD2. CDR1 SGDLS and CDR2 YYNGEE come from the germline V gene. This CDR3 comprises 14 residues. Trimming at V came to 3 bases and at J to 3 bases, leaving 4 bases not matched to a gene. CDR3 region: CASSATSGSYEQYF. The CDR3 nucleotides are TGTGCCAGCAGCGCGACTAGCGGTAGCTACGAGCAGTACTTC. The full variable domain, completed using reference TRBV9 and TRBJ2-7, is DSGVTQTPKHLITATGQRVTLRCSPRSGDLSVYWYQQSLDQGLQFLIQYYNGEERAKGNILERFSAQQFPDLHSELNLSSLELGDSALYFCASSATSGSYEQYFGPGTRLTVT.

The chain recombines TRBV7-9 with TRBJ1-4; D remains ambiguous. This CDR3 spans 12 amino acids. V shed 5 bases and J shed 6 bases, with 7 bases lying between them. The germline V gene has CDR1 SEHNR and CDR2 FQNEAQ (reference sequence). The CDR3 protein is CASSRVDEKLFF. The CDR3 DNA follows: TGTGCCAGCAGCCGAGTAGATGAAAAACTGTTTTTT. Supplemented by reference TRBV7-9 and TRBJ1-4, the full variable domain reads DTGVSQNPRHKITKRGQNVTFRCDPISEHNRLYWYRQTLGQGPEFLTYFQNEAQLEKSRLLSDRFSAERPKGSFSTLEIQRTEQGDSAMYLCASSRVDEKLFFGSGTQLSVL.

The chain joins TRBV6-5 to TRBJ2-5; possibly TRBD2 for D (5 bases). Per germline, CDR1 MNHEY and CDR2 SVGAGI. CDR3 length equals 13 residues. The V end lost 7 bases, the J end lost 3 bases, and 12 bases lay between the germline ends. The CDR3 loop is CASTAPGKETQYF. The CDR3 DNA is TGTGCCAGCACTGCACCGGGGAAAGAGACCCAGTACTTC.

In the case of this clone: Other DNA sequences in this sample translate to the same CDR3. The chain carries TRBV5-1 and TRBJ1-1; 8 positions match TRBD1. The CDR3 is made up of 15 amino acids. The junction had 6 bases not matched to a gene; V was cut back by 4 bases and J by 1 base. Germline CDR1 is SGHRS and CDR2 is YFSETQ. This CDR3 is CASSIRGQGNTEAFF. For the CDR3, the DNA is TGCGCCAGCAGCATCAGAGGACAGGGGAACACTGAAGCTTTCTTT. Complete variable domain (other parts from reference TRBV5-1 and TRBJ1-1): KAGVTQTPRYLIKTRGQQVTLSCSPISGHRSVSWYQQTPGQGLQFLFEYFSETQRNKGNFPGRFSGRQFSNSRSEMNVSTLELGDSALYLCASSIRGQGNTEAFFGQGTRLTVV.

V is TRBV15 and J is TRBJ2-5; possible D gene TRBD1, 5 bases. V shed 1 base and J shed 3 bases, with 6 bases lying between them. This CDR3 is built from 13 residues. The germline gives CDR1 LNHNV, CDR2 YYDKDF (reference sequence). CDR3 amino acids: CATSRAREETQYF. DNA of the CDR3: TGTGCCACCAGCAGAGCCAGGGAAGAGACCCAGTACTTC.

This clone was seen a handful of times. This rearrangement joins TRBV28 to TRBJ2-1; tentative D call: TRBD1 (5 bases). Trimming pared 6 bases from V and 0 bases from J, leaving 15 bases between. The CDR3 length is 16 residues. Germline V gives CDR1 MDHEN, CDR2 SYDVKM. The DNA of the CDR3 is TGTGCCAGCAGCACCTTTGGGGCTAGCTCCTACAATGAGCAGTTCTTC. Its protein is CASSTFGASSYNEQFF.

This clone was seen only a few times. V usage is TRBV13 and J usage is TRBJ2-1; 7 bases map to TRBD2. This CDR3 is 18 amino acids long. The germline CDR1 and CDR2 sequences are PRHDT and FYEKMQ (reference sequence). V gave up 0 bases and J gave up 1 base; unmatched junction bases: 9. The CDR3 nucleotides are TGTGCCAGCAGCTTAGGAGGGAGGGCTGGTGGGTCCTACAATGAGCAGTTCTTC. Translated: CASSLGGRAGGSYNEQFF.

The rearrangement uses TRBV5-4 and TRBJ2-3; 8 bases align to TRBD2. V shed 2 bases and J 4 bases; nucleotides not matched to a gene: 3. CDR1 and CDR2 from the germline V gene are SGHNT and YYREEE (reference sequence). The CDR3 extends over 14 amino acids. Here the CDR3 DNA reads TGTGCCAGCAGCTTAGGCGGGAGGTCAGATACGCAGTATTTT. Translating it yields CASSLGGRSDTQYF.

This chain joins TRBV7-2 and TRBJ2-7; tentatively, D is TRBD1 (5 bases). Trimming stripped 3 bases from V and 0 bases from J, with 15 bases between. CDR3 length: 16 amino acids. From germline, CDR1 is SGHTA and CDR2 FQGNSA. The CDR3 is CASSLGLVRNSYEQYF. The CDR3 nucleotides are TGTGCCAGCAGCTTGGGGCTCGTCCGGAACTCCTACGAGCAGTACTTC.

This chain connects TRBV27 to TRBJ1-2, with a tentative D call TRBD1 (6 bases). There are 14 residues in the CDR3. Trimming removed 6 bases at V and 6 bases at J, with 17 bases between. Germline V gene sequence: CDR1 MNHEY, CDR2 SMNVEV (reference sequence). The CDR3 loop is CASRSTYRADGYTF. Here the CDR3 DNA reads TGTGCCAGCAGATCGACGTACAGGGCTGATGGCTACACCTTC.

This clone was observed once. CDR3 region: CSVTGTSVFTDTQYF. Here the CDR3 DNA reads TGCAGCGTGACCGGGACTAGCGTGTTCACAGATACGCAGTATTTT. The V and J genes are TRBV29-1 and TRBJ2-3, with TRBD2 identical over 10 bases. The CDR3 covers 15 residues. CDR1 SQVTM and CDR2 ANQGSEA come from the germline V gene. J was trimmed by 2 bases and V by 6 bases; bases with no gene match: 8.

This clone was recorded a few times. The rearrangement joins TRBV4-2 to TRBJ2-2; D perhaps matches TRBD2 (5 bases). CDR3 length: 14 amino acids. V was pared by 7 bases and J by 0 bases, with 9 bases between. CDR1 is LGHNA and CDR2 is YNFKEQ in the germline V gene. The CDR3 protein is CASTDLPNTGELFF. The DNA of the CDR3 is TGTGCCAGCACGGACTTGCCGAACACCGGGGAGCTGTTTTTT.